The 10 T cell receptor beta chains below were found in one sample sequenced in a study of cytomegalovirus exposure and HLA in healthy donors. TCRdb's copy holds only in-frame clones and misses some; the assay was immunoSEQ multiplex PCR. Here the sample spans about 260,000 clones, less than 95% being singletons. The specimen sequenced was PBMCs. These receptors all stem from a woman aged 30 to 39 in good health and CMV-seronegative.

The rearrangement uses TRBV27 and TRBJ2-1; D perhaps matches TRBD2 (7 bases). CDR3 length: 11 residues. The V gene lost 11 bases and the J gene lost 4 bases, with 9 bases spanning the gap. Germline V gene sequence: CDR1 MNHEY, CDR2 SMNVEV (reference sequence). The DNA for the CDR3 is TGTGCCGCGGGGGCGTACAATGAGCAGTTCTTC. Amino acids: CAAGAYNEQFF.

In its sample, this clone was seen once. The chain combines TRBV2 with TRBJ2-2; D is ambiguous. V lost 0 bases and J 8 bases, leaving 10 bases between the germline ends. This CDR3 spans 14 amino acids. Germline assignment: CDR1 SNHLY and CDR2 FYNNEI. This CDR3 reads CASSEALLRGELFF. The DNA for the CDR3 is TGTGCCAGCAGTGAAGCGCTTCTGAGAGGGGAGCTGTTTTTT.

This chain uses TRBV30 with TRBJ2-1; TRBD2 might be the D (6 bases). The CDR3 is 13 residues long. Per the germline V gene, CDR1 is GTSNPN and CDR2 is SVGIG (reference sequence). The V gene lost 5 bases and the J gene lost 5 bases, with 13 bases spanning the gap. The DNA for the CDR3 is TGTGCCTGGGAGGGACTCGTAAACAATGAGCAGTTCTTC. This encodes CAWEGLVNNEQFF.

The rearrangement uses TRBV11-2 and TRBJ2-3; 7 bases agree with TRBD2. The CDR3 spans 15 residues. Germline V CDR1 and CDR2: SGHAT, FQNNGV. The J segment lost 1 base and the V segment lost 5 bases, leaving 6 bases of the junction unmatched. The CDR3 coding sequence is TGTGCCAGCAGCATTCCTAGCGGCCGCACAGATACGCAGTATTTT. The encoded protein is CASSIPSGRTDTQYF.

V is TRBV28 and J is TRBJ2-7; 8 positions match TRBD1. Germline CDR1 MDHEN, CDR2 SYDVKM. After removal of 2 bases from V and 6 bases from J, the junction contained 9 bases not matched to a gene. The CDR3 runs to 15 residues. The CDR3 DNA reads TGTGCCAGCAGTTTACCCCAGCCAGGGGGCGGCGAGCAGTACTTC. This codes for CASSLPQPGGGEQYF.

The rearrangement uses TRBV27 and TRBJ2-3; D gene unclear. This CDR3 region has 13 residues. Trimming stripped 5 bases from V and 1 base from J, with 7 bases between. Germline V CDR1 and CDR2: MNHEY, SMNVEV (reference sequence). Here the CDR3 DNA reads TGTGCCAGCAGTCCCCCGGGCACAGATACGCAGTATTTT. The encoded protein is CASSPPGTDTQYF.

The rearrangement uses TRBV6-5 and TRBJ1-5, with D hard to call. There are 14 residues in the CDR3. Trimming removed 6 bases at V and 0 bases at J, with 9 bases between. From germline, CDR1 is MNHEY and CDR2 SVGAGI. CDR3 sequence reads: CASSSINSNQPQHF. In DNA form, the CDR3 reads TGTGCCAGCAGCTCTATAAATAGCAATCAGCCCCAGCATTTT.

V is TRBV5-1 and J is TRBJ2-3, with a tentative D call TRBD2 (6 bases). CDR1 and CDR2 (germline): SGHRS, YFSETQ. V lost 0 bases, J lost 6 bases, and 11 bases lay in between. CDR3 length: 14 residues. The CDR3 loop is CASSLELAQDTQYF. The CDR3 nucleotides are TGCGCCAGCAGCTTGGAACTAGCCCAGGATACGCAGTATTTT.

CDR3 sequence reads: CASSQGTSDTDTQYF. DNA of the CDR3: TGCGCCAGCAGCCAAGGAACTAGCGACACAGATACGCAGTATTTT. V is TRBV4-3 and J is TRBJ2-3; 7 bases fit TRBD2. This CDR3 contains 15 residues. CDR1 and CDR2 (germline): LGHNA, YSLEER. The J segment lost 2 bases and the V segment lost 1 base, leaving 3 bases of the junction unmatched.

The V call is TRBV19, the J call TRBJ2-7, with no clear D. The CDR3 runs 15 residues. Germline lookup yields CDR1 LNHDA and CDR2 SQIVND (reference sequence). The V end was cut by 3 bases, the J end by 1 base, with 13 bases between. CDR3: CASSMLGPISYEQYF. Written as DNA, the CDR3 is TGTGCCAGTAGTATGCTCGGACCGATATCCTACGAGCAGTACTTC.